Each of the 25 T cell receptor beta chains below was sequenced from the same sample in a study of blood T cell repertoires in COVID-19. The protocol was immunoSEQ multiplex PCR, while the TCRdb copy is restricted to in-frame clones and leaves out a portion. The sample includes around 190,000 clones, 88% of them seen just once. Sequencing was performed on PBMCs or T cells enriched from blood (not recorded which). Source of these receptors: a woman between 18 and 30 years old who had recovered from COVID-19.

The rearrangement uses TRBV5-8 and TRBJ2-7; D may be TRBD1 (6 bases). The germline V gene has CDR1 SGHTS and CDR2 YDEGEE. The CDR3 sequence is 17 residues long. Between the trimmed V and J ends, which lost 0 bases and 3 bases, there was a span of 19 bases. The CDR3 sequence: CASSLAGRGYERYEQYF. As DNA, the CDR3 is TGTGCCAGCAGCTTGGCCGGCAGGGGATATGAGCGCTACGAGCAGTACTTC.

V gene TRBV10-1 combines with J gene TRBJ2-7; weak D call: TRBD2 (5 bases). In germline, CDR1 is WNHNN, CDR2 SYGVQD (reference sequence). The CDR3 contains 14 residues. The ends were cut back, 0 bases at V and 7 bases at J, with 13 bases in the middle. The CDR3 region has the DNA TGCGCCAGCAGTGAGTCGGGCGGGTTTATGGAGCAGTACTTC. As protein: CASSESGGFMEQYF.

The chain couples TRBV21-1 to TRBJ1-5; the D call in the table, TRBD1, was not verified against the DNA. TRBV21-1 is classified as a pseudogene. The CDR3 covers 14 residues. CDR3 sequence (DNA): TGTGCCAGCAGCAAAGGACAGTTCAATCAGCCCCAGCATTTT. It is translated as CASSKGQFNQPQHF.

The rearrangement joins TRBV25-1 to TRBJ2-5; TRBD2 is a possible D gene (7 bases). The CDR3 contains 15 residues. Between the trimmed V and J ends, which lost 6 bases and 0 bases, there was a span of 14 bases. Germline CDR1 is MGHDK and CDR2 is SYGVNS. The CDR3 reads CASRGAGEYQETQYF. In DNA form, the CDR3 reads TGTGCCAGCAGGGGGGCGGGGGAGTACCAAGAGACCCAGTACTTC.

This chain joins TRBV2 and TRBJ2-3, with TRBD2 matching over 9 bases. CDR3 length: 16 amino acids. Germline loops: CDR1 SNHLY, CDR2 FYNNEI. Trimming cost V 6 bases and J 2 bases; bases outside gene matches: 9. In nucleotides, the CDR3 is TGTGCCAGCAGCTTGGGAGCGGGAGGCACCACAGATACGCAGTATTTT. Amino acid sequence: CASSLGAGGTTDTQYF.

The chain combines TRBV7-9 with TRBJ2-7, with 9 bases that match TRBD2. Germline values: CDR1 SEHNR, CDR2 FQNEAQ (reference sequence). There are 17 residues in the CDR3. V shed 0 bases, J shed 2 bases, and the junction held 8 bases outside the gene matches. CDR3 nucleotide sequence: TGTGCCAGCAGCTTAGCCGGCCTAGCGGGGTTAACCTACGAGCAGTACTTC. Its translation: CASSLAGLAGLTYEQYF.

The chain employs TRBV2 and TRBJ2-7; 7 bases are shared with TRBD1. Germline V lookup: CDR1 SNHLY, CDR2 FYNNEI. The V segment lost 5 bases and the J segment 3 bases; nucleotides outside the gene matches: 7. This CDR3 contains 14 residues. In nucleotides, the CDR3 is TGTGCCAGCAGTTTAAGGACAGGCAGCTACGAGCAGTACTTC. Its translation is CASSLRTGSYEQYF.

This clone was picked up a small number of times. The chain recombines TRBV15 with TRBJ1-5; no clear D gene. The germline V gene has CDR1 LNHNV and CDR2 YYDKDF (reference sequence). With 8 bases removed from V and 0 bases from J, the gap between germline ends came to 11 bases. This CDR3 has 14 amino acids. The CDR3 DNA reads as TGTGCCACCGGCGGGGTTAATAGCAATCAGCCCCAGCATTTT. This sequence encodes CATGGVNSNQPQHF.

Turning to this clone: The sample holds other DNA sequences that translate to the same CDR3. The genes are TRBV6-5 and TRBJ1-2; no definite D call. Per the germline V gene, CDR1 is MNHEY and CDR2 is SVGAGI. The CDR3 spans 14 residues. V lost 0 bases and J 1 base, leaving 6 bases between the germline ends. CDR3 nucleotide sequence: TGTGCCAGCAGTTACTCCCGCAGTAACTATGGCTACACCTTC. Encoded protein: CASSYSRSNYGYTF.

The J gene is TRBJ1-2, the V gene TRBV4-1; the D gene is possibly TRBD1 (6 bases). The length of the CDR3 is 17 residues. Germline V gene lookup returns CDR1 MGHRA and CDR2 YSYEKL. The V end was cut by 1 base, the J end by 7 bases, with 22 bases between. The CDR3 protein is CASSQGGRGPQDGGYTF. The CDR3 bases are TGCGCCAGCAGCCAAGGGGGGCGAGGGCCTCAAGACGGTGGCTACACCTTC.

The chain carries TRBV5-5 and TRBJ2-2, with 8 bases lining up with TRBD1. The CDR3 contains 14 residues. The V and J ends lost 0 bases and 7 bases, in that order; junction bases with no gene match: 2. CDR1 is SGHKS, CDR2 YYEKEE, per germline (reference sequence). CDR3 nucleotides: TGTGCCAGCAGCTTGGACAGGGGGAACGGGGAGCTGTTTTTT. Residues: CASSLDRGNGELFF.

Points on this clone: At one of its ends the junction is not consistent with the germline gene, which may arise from a read error. The rearrangement uses TRBV19 and TRBJ2-1; 7 positions match TRBD2. This CDR3 comprises 12 residues. The V gene's germline CDR1 is LNHDA and CDR2 SQIVND (reference sequence). The CDR3 reads CASSIRAGDLVF. The CDR3 DNA is TGTGCCAGTAGTATCCGGGCGGGAGACTTGGTCTTC.

The chain combines TRBV18 with TRBJ1-4; D is ambiguous. The CDR3 consists of 14 residues. Germline V gives CDR1 KGHSH, CDR2 LQKENI. With 6 bases removed from V and 8 bases from J, the gap between germline ends came to 16 bases. This CDR3 reads CASSPGRSQEKLFF. In DNA form, the CDR3 reads TGTGCCAGCTCGCCTGGTCGATCCCAGGAAAAACTGTTTTTT. Combining the CDR3 with reference TRBV18 and TRBJ1-4 gives the whole variable domain NAGVMQNPRHLVRRRGQEARLRCSPMKGHSHVYWYRQLPEEGLKFMVYLQKENIIDESGMPKERFSAEFPKEGPSILRIQQVVRGDSAAYFCASSPGRSQEKLFFGSGTQLSVL.

The chain is built from TRBV10-3 and TRBJ1-4; D remains unclear. The CDR3 runs to 13 residues. Germline CDR1 is ENHRY and CDR2 is SYGVKD. V was shortened by 6 bases and J by 14 bases, with 19 bases between the two germline ends. CDR3 residues: CAIRDSDSGKLFF. The CDR3 coding sequence is TGTGCCATCAGGGACTCCGACTCGGGAAAGCTGTTTTTT.

The chain has TRBV2 and TRBJ1-1, with D unclear. Germline V gene data show CDR1 as SNHLY and CDR2 as FYNNEI. Trimming removed 8 bases from V and 1 base from J, with 14 bases in between. The CDR3 consists of 14 residues. The CDR3 coding sequence is TGTGCCAGCCGGGGAATCCGAGGGAACACTGAAGCTTTCTTT. Translation gives CASRGIRGNTEAFF.

V usage is TRBV19 and J usage is TRBJ1-1, with 7 bases matching TRBD1. Germline V CDR1 and CDR2: LNHDA, SQIVND (reference sequence). The J segment lost 2 bases and the V segment lost 6 bases, leaving 6 bases of the junction unmatched. The CDR3 has 14 residues. The CDR3 is CASRPQGGNTEAFF. CDR3 DNA: TGTGCCAGTAGGCCTCAGGGGGGAAACACTGAAGCTTTCTTT.

The chain uses TRBV3-1 (or the pseudogene TRBV3-2) and TRBJ2-7, with 9 bases identical to TRBD2. The CDR3 is made up of 14 amino acids. Germline lookup yields CDR1 LGHDT and CDR2 YNNKEL (reference sequence). Trimming cost V 3 bases and J 6 bases; bases outside gene matches: 6. The CDR3, as DNA: TGTGCCAGCAGCCAGGAAGCGGGAGGAGGCGAGCAGTACTTC. It encodes CASSQEAGGGEQYF.

CDR3 loop: CATSDLRQGVNTGELFF. In nucleotides, the CDR3 is TGTGCCACCAGTGATTTGCGTCAGGGGGTGAACACCGGGGAGCTGTTTTTT. V is TRBV24-1 and J is TRBJ2-2; 7 bases map to TRBD1. CDR3 size: 17 residues. CDR1 and CDR2 from the germline V gene are KGHDR and SFDVKD. V lost 0 bases, J lost 1 base, and 4 bases stayed unmatched.

The chain is built from TRBV12-3 or TRBV12-4 and TRBJ2-1, with D perhaps TRBD2 (5 bases). V gave up 1 base and J gave up 4 bases, with 5 bases separating them. The CDR3 contains 13 residues. The CDR3 reads CASSLGGYNEQFF. The CDR3 DNA reads as TGTGCCAGCAGTTTAGGCGGGTACAATGAGCAGTTCTTC.

CDR3 sequence reads: CASSIPGQGVQPQHF. As DNA, the CDR3 is TGTGCCAGTAGTATACCGGGACAGGGTGTTCAGCCCCAGCATTTT. The rearrangement joins TRBV19 to TRBJ1-5; TRBD1 aligns across 9 bases. V shed 2 bases, J shed 6 bases, and the junction held 5 bases outside the gene matches. The germline CDR1 and CDR2 sequences are LNHDA and SQIVND (reference sequence). The CDR3 extends over 15 amino acids.

This rearrangement joins TRBV5-4 to TRBJ2-3; perhaps TRBD2 as D (5 bases). Between the trimmed V and J ends, which lost 0 bases and 8 bases, there was a span of 10 bases. The CDR3 spans 13 residues. Germline V lookup: CDR1 SGHNT, CDR2 YYREEE (reference sequence). CDR3 region: CASSLELAGTQYF. CDR3 coding DNA: TGTGCCAGCAGCTTGGAATTGGCGGGTACGCAGTATTTT.

This rearrangement joins TRBV24-1 to TRBJ2-1; weak D call: TRBD1 (5 bases). Trimming took off 7 bases at V and 3 bases at J, with 9 bases between the two ends. CDR1 KGHDR and CDR2 SFDVKD come from the germline V gene. The length of the CDR3 is 13 residues. The DNA of the CDR3 is TGTGCCACCAGGGGGCCGTTCTACAATGAGCAGTTCTTC. Translated, it gives CATRGPFYNEQFF.

CDR3 nucleotide sequence: TGCGCCAGCAGCCAAGATGGGGAGGGGGCTGGAAACACCATATATTTT. This sequence encodes CASSQDGEGAGNTIYF. The chain employs TRBV4-1 and TRBJ1-3, with a possible D match to TRBD1 (6 bases). The CDR3 length is 16 residues. Trimming stripped 0 bases from V and 2 bases from J, with 11 bases between. Per the germline V gene, CDR1 is MGHRA and CDR2 is YSYEKL.

V and J are TRBV11-3 and TRBJ2-1; 7 bases map to TRBD2. In germline, CDR1 is SGHNT, CDR2 YENEEA. V lost 8 bases and J lost 6; bases outside the gene matches: 13. This CDR3 is built from 15 residues. As DNA, the CDR3 is TGTGCCAGCCAACTCACTAGCGCTTCTCGCAATGAGCAGTTCTTC. Protein sequence: CASQLTSASRNEQFF. Supplemented by reference TRBV11-3 and TRBJ2-1, the full variable domain reads EAGVVQSPRYKIIEKKQPVAFWCNPISGHNTLYWYLQNLGQGPELLIRYENEEAVDDSQLPKDRFSAERLKGVDSTLKIQPAELGDSAVYLCASQLTSASRNEQFFGPGTRLTVL.

The chain couples TRBV6-1 to TRBJ2-2; D is unclear. Trimming pared 1 base from V and 4 bases from J, leaving 10 bases between. This CDR3 has 15 amino acids. Germline CDR1 MNHNS, CDR2 SASEGT. CDR3 bases: TGTGCCAGCAGTGAAGTAGGAGAAGCCACCGGGGAGCTGTTTTTT. This codes for CASSEVGEATGELFF.